This TCR beta chain was recovered during a study of OX40 agonist ivuxolimab in advanced cancers. Study in general: Three patients, one with hepatocellular carcinoma and two with cutaneous melanoma, responded partially. Study results and caveats: Low normalized T-cell clonal expansion also characterized some of the nonresponders.

As regards this clone: What it recognizes is unknown.

Sequencing used immunoSEQ multiplex PCR; TCRdb keeps in-frame clones, though not all of them. Of approximately 6,000 clones in the sample, 75% to 90% are singletons; the top ten hold about 42%. V was clipped by 3 bases and J by 3 bases; unmatched bases: 3. From germline, CDR1 is SGHVS and CDR2 FQNEAQ. The CDR3 covers 14 residues. Material: CD4+ or CD8+ T cells sorted from blood, obtained in a trial of the OX40 agonist ivuxolimab. V gene TRBV7-8 combines with J gene TRBJ2-7; 9 bases are shared with TRBD2. The source is an adult with an advanced solid tumor such as melanoma, head and neck, liver or kidney cancer. The CDR3 region has the DNA TGTGCCAGCAGCTTGACTAGCGGCTACTACGAGCAGTACTTC. It yields the protein CASSLTSGYYEQYF.